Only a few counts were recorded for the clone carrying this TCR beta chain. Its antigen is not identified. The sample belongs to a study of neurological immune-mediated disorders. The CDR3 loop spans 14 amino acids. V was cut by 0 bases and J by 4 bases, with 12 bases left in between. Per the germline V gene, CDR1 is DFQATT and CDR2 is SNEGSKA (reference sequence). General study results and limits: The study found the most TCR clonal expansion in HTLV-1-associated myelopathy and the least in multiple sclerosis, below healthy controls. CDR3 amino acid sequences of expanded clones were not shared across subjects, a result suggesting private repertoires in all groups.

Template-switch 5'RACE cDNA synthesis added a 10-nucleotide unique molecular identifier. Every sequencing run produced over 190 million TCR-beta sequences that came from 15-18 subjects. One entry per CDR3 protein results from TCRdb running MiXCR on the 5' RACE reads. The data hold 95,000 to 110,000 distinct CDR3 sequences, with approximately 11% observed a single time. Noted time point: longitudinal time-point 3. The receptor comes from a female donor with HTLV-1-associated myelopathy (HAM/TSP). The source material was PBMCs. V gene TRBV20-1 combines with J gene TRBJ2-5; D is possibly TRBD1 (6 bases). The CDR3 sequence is CSARDYSRGETQYF. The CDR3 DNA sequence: TGCAGTGCTAGAGATTATAGCAGGGGAGAGACCCAGTACTTC.